These 6 T cell receptor beta chains originate from one sample sequenced in a study of T cell responses to AZD1222 COVID-19 vaccine. The data were produced by immunoSEQ multiplex PCR, yet TCRdb's version contains in-frame clones alone and is incomplete. This sample has roughly 200,000 clones, with approximately 92% found just once. This specimen consisted of peripheral blood, obtained on day 0 of AZD1222 vaccination. The receptors derive from an adult in good health.

The chain couples TRBV6-5 to TRBJ1-1; D uncertain. Germline lookup yields CDR1 MNHEY and CDR2 SVGAGI. V lost 0 bases and J 1 base, leaving 9 bases between the germline ends. CDR3 size: 15 residues. The CDR3 here is CASSYSGRSNTEAFF. The DNA of the CDR3 is TGTGCCAGCAGTTACTCAGGACGGTCGAACACTGAAGCTTTCTTT.

Regarding this clone: At one boundary the junction diverges from the germline segment, which might be a read error. The rearrangement uses TRBV14 and TRBJ1-3; weak D call: TRBD1 (5 bases). CDR1 and CDR2 from the germline V gene are SGHDN and FVKESK. This CDR3 spans 14 amino acids. The CDR3 region is CASSQESKGRSLHF. The CDR3, as DNA: TGTGCCAGCAGCCAAGAGTCGAAGGGGCGATCTCTGCATTTT.

This clone was observed a handful of times. This CDR3 is also generated by other DNA sequences in the sample. This rearrangement joins TRBV6-6 to TRBJ2-7; no reliable D call. Germline loops: CDR1 MNHNY, CDR2 SVGAGI (reference sequence). The V end lost 0 bases, the J end lost 0 bases, and 6 bases lay between the germline ends. The CDR3 extends over 14 amino acids. The CDR3 reads CASSYSSSSYEQYF. In DNA form, the CDR3 reads TGTGCCAGCAGTTACTCGTCGAGCTCCTACGAGCAGTACTTC.

This clone came up a few times. The gene calls are TRBV4-2 and TRBJ2-3, with 9 bases lining up with TRBD2. After removal of 1 base from V and 4 bases from J, the junction contained 6 bases not matched to a gene. From germline, CDR1 is LGHNA and CDR2 YNFKEQ. The CDR3 is 16 amino acids. The CDR3 DNA sequence: TGTGCCAGCAGCCAAGGACTAGCGGCGAGCGCAGATACGCAGTATTTT. This sequence encodes CASSQGLAASADTQYF.

The V and J genes are TRBV25-1 and TRBJ2-7, with TRBD2 as a possible D gene (6 bases). Between the trimmed V and J ends, which lost 6 bases and 2 bases, there was a span of 11 bases. CDR3 length equals 13 residues. Germline lookup yields CDR1 MGHDK and CDR2 SYGVNS. CDR3 loop: CASRSRGTYEQYF. CDR3 in DNA: TGTGCCAGCAGATCGCGGGGAACCTACGAGCAGTACTTC.

J is TRBJ1-6 and V is TRBV28; tentatively, D is TRBD1 (6 bases). CDR1 and CDR2 from the germline V gene are MDHEN and SYDVKM. V lost 5 bases, J lost 0 bases, and 20 bases lay in between. The CDR3 has 19 amino acids. In nucleotides, the CDR3 is TGTGCCAGCAGTCTCCTGGGGGGGCGTTCGGGCTCCTATAATTCACCCCTCCACTTT. It yields the protein CASSLLGGRSGSYNSPLHF.